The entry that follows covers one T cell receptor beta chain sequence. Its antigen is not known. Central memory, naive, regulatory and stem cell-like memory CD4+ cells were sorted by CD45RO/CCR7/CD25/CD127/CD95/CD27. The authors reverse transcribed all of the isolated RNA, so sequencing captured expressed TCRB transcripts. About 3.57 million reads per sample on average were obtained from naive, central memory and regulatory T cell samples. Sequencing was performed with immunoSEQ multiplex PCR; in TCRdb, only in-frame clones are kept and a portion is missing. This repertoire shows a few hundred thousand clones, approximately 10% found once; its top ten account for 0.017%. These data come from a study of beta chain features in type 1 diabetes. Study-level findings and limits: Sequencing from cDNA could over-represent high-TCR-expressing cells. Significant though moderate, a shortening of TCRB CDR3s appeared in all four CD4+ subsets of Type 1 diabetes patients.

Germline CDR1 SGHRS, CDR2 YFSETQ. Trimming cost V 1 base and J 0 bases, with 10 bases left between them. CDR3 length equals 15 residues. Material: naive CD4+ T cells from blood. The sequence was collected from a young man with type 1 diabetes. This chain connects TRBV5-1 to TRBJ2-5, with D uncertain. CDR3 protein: CASSLTTPYQETQYF. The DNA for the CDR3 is TGCGCCAGCAGCTTGACAACCCCGTACCAAGAGACCCAGTACTTC.